These 10 T cell receptor beta chains were all obtained from the same sample, sequenced in a study of a mutant IDH1 vaccine in newly diagnosed glioma. Here immunoSEQ multiplex PCR was the method, and the copy in TCRdb shows in-frame clones only, minus some. Counted here are 25,000 to 30,000 clones, 65% to 85% occurring once; the ten biggest clones make up roughly a tenth. These receptors are not linked to any known antigen. Time point reported: week 5, during vaccination. Each vaccine dose was 300 ug of mutant IDH1 20-mer peptide, with topical imiquimod. Sequenced material: PBMCs, taken from a glioma patient whose treatment included an IDH1 peptide vaccine. The receptors were sampled from a man between 40 and 49 years old with glioma.

V gene TRBV27 combines with J gene TRBJ2-1; 9 bases map to TRBD1. With V trimmed by 3 bases and J by 7 bases, 13 bases remained unmatched. CDR3 length: 17 residues. The V gene's germline CDR1 is MNHEY and CDR2 SMNVEV (reference sequence). CDR3 DNA sequence: TGTGCCAGCAGTTTGTGGACCGGGACAGGGTCATTGAATGAGCAGTTCTTC. Translating gives CASSLWTGTGSLNEQFF.

This clone has only a few counts. The chain combines TRBV13 with TRBJ2-7; D gene ambiguous. CDR3 length: 13 amino acids. V lost 5 bases and J 3 bases, leaving 11 bases between the germline ends. Per germline, CDR1 PRHDT and CDR2 FYEKMQ (reference sequence). CDR3 nucleotides: TGTGCCAGCAGCCTCAACGCGGTCTACGAGCAGTACTTC. It is translated as CASSLNAVYEQYF. The full variable domain, in which reference TRBV13 and TRBJ2-7 provide the parts outside the CDR3, is AAGVIQSPRHLIKEKRETATLKCYPIPRHDTVYWYQQGPGQDPQFLISFYEKMQSDKGSIPDRFSAQQFSDYHSELNMSSLELGDSALYFCASSLNAVYEQYFGPGTRLTVT.

This rearrangement joins TRBV19 to TRBJ2-5; 7 bases match TRBD2. The CDR3 runs 12 residues. The V gene end was trimmed by 8 bases and the J gene end by 5 bases; junction bases not matched to a gene: 5. CDR1 LNHDA and CDR2 SQIVND come from the germline V gene (reference sequence). CDR3 loop: CASGLAVETQYF. The CDR3 nucleotides are TGTGCCAGTGGCCTAGCGGTGGAGACCCAGTACTTC.

This chain links TRBV5-1 with TRBJ1-2; D is unresolved. Trimming removed 3 bases from V and 7 bases from J, with 13 bases in between. CDR1 and CDR2 from the germline V gene are SGHRS and YFSETQ. The CDR3 covers 13 residues. The CDR3 loop reads CASSSTFTIGYTF. In DNA, the CDR3 is TGCGCCAGCAGCTCTACCTTCACGATTGGCTACACCTTC.

This sequence joins TRBV4-3 and TRBJ2-1, with D maybe TRBD1 (5 bases). Trimming removed 0 bases at V and 0 bases at J, with 15 bases between. The CDR3 is 18 residues long. Germline V gene lookup returns CDR1 LGHNA and CDR2 YSLEER. The CDR3 spells CASSQDHVAGISYNEQFF. The CDR3 DNA is TGCGCCAGCAGCCAAGATCATGTTGCAGGGATCTCCTACAATGAGCAGTTCTTC.

The gene calls are TRBV7-2 and TRBJ2-7; no clear D gene. Germline V lookup: CDR1 SGHTA, CDR2 FQGNSA. V was cut by 1 base and J by 0 bases, with 7 bases left in between. The length of the CDR3 is 14 residues. The CDR3 DNA sequence: TGTGCCAGCAGCTTAGATCTCGCCTCCTACGAGCAGTACGTC. The encoded protein is CASSLDLASYEQYV.

The rearrangement links TRBV2 to TRBJ1-6; D might be TRBD1 (5 bases). Germline CDR1 SNHLY, CDR2 FYNNEI. The length of the CDR3 is 16 residues. The V end was cut by 6 bases, the J end by 9 bases, with 21 bases between. The CDR3 loop is CASSPDSVTWGSPLHF. In DNA, the CDR3 is TGTGCCAGCAGCCCTGACAGTGTGACCTGGGGTTCACCCCTCCACTTT.

Note on this clone: Other DNA variants within this sample encode the same CDR3. The gene calls are TRBV7-9 and TRBJ2-7; 7 bases are shared with TRBD2. Germline assignment: CDR1 SEHNR and CDR2 FQNEAQ (reference sequence). V shed 2 bases and J 1 base; nucleotides not matched to a gene: 5. The CDR3 consists of 15 residues. Here the CDR3 DNA reads TGTGCCAGCAGCTTACGGGGGGATCGTTCCTACGAGCAGTACTTC. This encodes CASSLRGDRSYEQYF.

V gene TRBV18 combines with J gene TRBJ1-1; unclear D gene. The germline V and J ends were trimmed by 3 bases and 0 bases, with 8 bases remaining between them. This CDR3 comprises 14 residues. The germline gives CDR1 KGHSH, CDR2 LQKENI. The CDR3 sequence is CASSPANMNTEAFF. In nucleotides, the CDR3 is TGTGCCAGCTCACCGGCAAACATGAACACTGAAGCTTTCTTT.

This rearrangement joins TRBV5-1 to TRBJ2-5, with D perhaps TRBD2 (6 bases). V was clipped by 4 bases and J by 1 base, with 14 bases between them. Germline lookup yields CDR1 SGHRS and CDR2 YFSETQ. The CDR3 has 15 amino acids. The CDR3 nucleotides read TGCGCCAGCAGCCCCCTTGGGGGGTCCCAAGAGACCCAGTACTTC. This codes for CASSPLGGSQETQYF.